The 10 T cell receptor beta chains presented below share a single source sample, sequenced in a study of shared clonotypes between healthy human individuals. Method: immunoSEQ multiplex PCR; TCRdb's copy keeps in-frame clones and lacks some. The sample shows roughly 1.4 million clones, approximately 98.5% of them seen only once. The sample comprised naive CD4+ T cells sorted from blood. Subset denoted: CD45RA+ positively selected. The receptors shown here come from a man in his thirties or forties in good health.

V and J are TRBV7-6 and TRBJ2-3; TRBD2 is a possible D gene (5 bases). Between the trimmed V and J ends, which lost 1 base and 1 base, there was a span of 9 bases. This CDR3 comprises 15 residues. In germline, CDR1 is SGHVS, CDR2 FNYEAQ. CDR3 sequence: CASSLGWRGTDTQYF. CDR3 DNA sequence: TGTGCCAGCAGCTTAGGGTGGCGGGGCACAGATACGCAGTATTTT.

The chain employs TRBV19 and TRBJ2-1; TRBD2 matches at 8 bases. The CDR3 has 17 amino acids. Germline CDR1 and CDR2: LNHDA and SQIVND (reference sequence). V lost 1 base and J lost 1; bases outside the gene matches: 6. The CDR3 DNA reads as TGTGCCAGTAGTATAGCCAGCGGGAGAGGGTCCTACAATGAGCAGTTCTTC. Translating gives CASSIASGRGSYNEQFF.

This clone occurred once. J is TRBJ2-7 and V is TRBV7-2; 9 bases line up with TRBD2. There are 15 residues in the CDR3. The trim removed 0 bases at V and 5 bases at J, leaving 5 bases unmatched. The germline gives CDR1 SGHTA, CDR2 FQGNSA. In nucleotides, the CDR3 is TGTGCCAGCAGCTTAGCTGCGGGAGGGGTCAACGAGCAGTACTTC. It is translated as CASSLAAGGVNEQYF. The variable domain in full, with the rest retrieved from reference TRBV7-2 and TRBJ2-7, is GAGVSQSPSNKVTEKGKDVELRCDPISGHTALYWYRQSLGQGLEFLIYFQGNSAPDKSGLPSDRFSAERTGGSVSTLTIQRTQQEDSAVYLCASSLAAGGVNEQYFGPGTRLTVT.

The chain has TRBV6-1 and TRBJ2-7; D not certain. The CDR3 is made up of 10 amino acids. Trimming stripped 8 bases from V and 5 bases from J, with 7 bases between. Germline V gives CDR1 MNHNS, CDR2 SASEGT. The CDR3 DNA reads as TGTGCCAGCTATCTGGACGAGCAGTACTTC. It translates to CASYLDEQYF.

As regards this clone: This CDR3 is also generated by other DNA sequences in the sample. V usage is TRBV10-3 and J usage is TRBJ1-5; D remains ambiguous. This CDR3 region has 13 residues. CDR1 and CDR2 from the germline V gene are ENHRY and SYGVKD. V lost 0 bases, J lost 4 bases, and 4 bases lay in between. CDR3 sequence (DNA): TGTGCCATCAGTGAGTCTTCAAATCAGCCCCAGCATTTT. Protein: CAISESSNQPQHF.

The chain has TRBV5-1 and TRBJ2-7, with 7 bases that match TRBD2. Per germline, CDR1 SGHRS and CDR2 YFSETQ. The CDR3 contains 14 residues. The junction had 4 bases not matched to a gene; V was cut back by 0 bases and J by 4 bases. CDR3: CASSLVGGKYEQYF. In nucleotides, the CDR3 is TGCGCCAGCAGCTTGGTGGGGGGGAAATACGAGCAGTACTTC.

The rearrangement joins TRBV4-3 to TRBJ2-5, with D uncertain. CDR3 length: 13 amino acids. Germline-derived CDR1 and CDR2 are LGHNA and YSLEER. V shed 0 bases and J shed 8 bases, with 10 bases lying between them. The CDR3 DNA follows: TGCGCCAGCAGCCAAGATGTCCCCGCTACCCAGTACTTC. Translating gives CASSQDVPATQYF.

This chain uses TRBV15 with TRBJ2-7; no definite D call. Trimming left V 0 bases short and J 2 bases short, with 5 bases between. The CDR3 has 13 amino acids. CDR1 is LNHNV, CDR2 YYDKDF, per germline (reference sequence). CDR3 region: CATSRDNAYEQYF. The CDR3 nucleotides are TGTGCCACCAGCAGAGACAACGCCTACGAGCAGTACTTC.

The genes are TRBV6-1 and TRBJ2-5, with D unresolved. Germline V lookup: CDR1 MNHNS, CDR2 SASEGT. Trimming pared 7 bases from V and 7 bases from J, leaving 16 bases between. The CDR3 is 13 residues long. CDR3 in DNA: TGTGCCAGCACCCCAGGCGGAGTGGGGACCCAGTACTTC. It specifies CASTPGGVGTQYF.

The chain links TRBV5-6 to TRBJ1-1, with TRBD1 matching over 9 bases. In germline, CDR1 is SGHDT, CDR2 YYEEEE. J gave up 5 bases and V 3 bases, and 11 bases lay outside the gene matches. The CDR3 covers 16 residues. The CDR3 nucleotides are TGTGCCAGCAGCTACAGGGGGCCCCAGCGAGGAACTGAAGCTTTCTTT. The encoded protein is CASSYRGPQRGTEAFF.